These 17 T cell receptor beta chains share one sample of origin, sequenced in a study of identical twins. One entry per CDR3 protein results from TCRdb running MiXCR on the 5' RACE reads. Of about 1.7 million distinct CDR3 sequences in the sample, about 32% are singletons; the top ten hold more than 0.25%. The specimen sequenced was cord blood. These receptors all stem from a newborn girl in good health.

The chain employs TRBV12-3 or TRBV12-4 and TRBJ2-1, with D perhaps matching TRBD2 (5 bases). V was pared by 5 bases and J by 4 bases, with 21 bases between. The CDR3 is 17 amino acids. The CDR3, as DNA: TGTGCCAGCAGTCCGTATCCCGACTATTCGGCATACAATGAGCAGTTCTTC. This sequence encodes CASSPYPDYSAYNEQFF.

This clonotype appeared a few times. This chain links TRBV28 with TRBJ2-7; D is perhaps TRBD1 (6 bases). CDR3 length equals 15 residues. Germline V gene lookup returns CDR1 MDHEN and CDR2 SYDVKM. Trimming took off 5 bases at V and 3 bases at J, with 17 bases between the two ends. CDR3 residues: CASSLGDTIFYEQYF. CDR3 nucleotide sequence: TGTGCCAGCAGTCTCGGGGACACCATCTTCTACGAGCAGTACTTC.

Turning to this clonotype: The junction shows a germline mismatch at one end, possibly a read error. The J gene is TRBJ2-1, the V gene TRBV20-1; D might be TRBD2 (6 bases). Germline-derived CDR1 and CDR2 are DFQATT and SNEGSKA (reference sequence). The CDR3 contains 17 residues. The CDR3 loop is CSATISGKLNSYNERFF. DNA of the CDR3: TGCAGTGCGACAATTAGCGGAAAACTTAACTCCTACAATGAGCGGTTCTTC.

The V gene is TRBV12-3 or TRBV12-4, the J gene TRBJ1-6; 10 bases are shared with TRBD1. The CDR3 length is 16 residues. The ends lost 6 bases at V and 7 bases at J; junction bases unmatched: 9. CDR3 in amino acids: CASSSDRGLRNSPLHF. The CDR3 DNA sequence: TGTGCCAGCAGCAGTGACAGGGGGCTTAGAAATTCACCCCTCCACTTT.

The J gene is TRBJ2-3, the V gene TRBV12-3 or TRBV12-4; 14 bases match TRBD2. CDR3 size: 17 residues. Trimming removed 2 bases from V and 15 bases from J; junction bases left unmatched: 16. The CDR3 DNA reads as TGTGCCAGCAGTTTAACGGGGACTAGCGGGAGCCCAGATATGGAATATTTT. Translated: CASSLTGTSGSPDMEYF.

The chain combines TRBV27 with TRBJ2-4; the D gene is possibly TRBD2 (6 bases). The germline V and J ends were trimmed by 5 bases and 5 bases, with 22 bases remaining between them. The germline V gene encodes CDR1 MNHEY and CDR2 SMNVEV (reference sequence). The CDR3 sequence is 17 residues long. As DNA, the CDR3 is TGTGCCAGCAGTCCCTACCCCTTACTAGCTGGCGAAAACATTCAGTACTTC. Its translation is CASSPYPLLAGENIQYF.

The rearrangement uses TRBV20-1 and TRBJ1-6; TRBD1 is a possible D gene (5 bases). The CDR3 length is 19 residues. Looked up from germline, CDR1 is DFQATT and CDR2 is SNEGSKA (reference sequence). V lost 0 bases to trimming and J lost 5 bases, with 23 bases between them. The CDR3 spells CSARDTGSGLRSNNSPLHF. DNA of the CDR3: TGCAGTGCTAGAGATACTGGGTCAGGGCTTCGGTCCAATAATTCACCCCTCCACTTT.

This chain connects TRBV10-2 to TRBJ2-5; D call uncertain. CDR3 length equals 14 residues. Trimming took off 6 bases at V and 5 bases at J, with 16 bases between the two ends. Germline values: CDR1 WSHSY, CDR2 SAAADI. CDR3: CASSPRDGQETQYF. CDR3 in DNA: TGCGCCAGCAGCCCCAGAGACGGGCAGGAGACCCAGTACTTC.

The V gene is TRBV20-1, the J gene TRBJ2-5; D remains unclear. Trimming took 5 bases from V and 7 from J, leaving 8 bases between them. The CDR3 is 10 amino acids. Germline-derived CDR1 and CDR2 are DFQATT and SNEGSKA (reference sequence). The CDR3 region is CSAPITTQYF. In nucleotides, the CDR3 is TGCAGTGCTCCGATTACGACCCAGTACTTC.

This clonotype appeared a few times. The rearrangement joins TRBV20-1 to TRBJ2-1; D is unclear. The CDR3 is 11 residues long. Between the trimmed V and J ends, which lost 0 bases and 8 bases, there was a span of 5 bases. Germline values: CDR1 DFQATT, CDR2 SNEGSKA (reference sequence). In DNA, the CDR3 is TGCAGTGCTAGAGACCTCCATGAGCAGTTCTTC. Translated, it gives CSARDLHEQFF.

The chain is built from TRBV12-3 or TRBV12-4 and TRBJ2-5; either TRBD1 or TRBD2 may fit D (5 bases each). This CDR3 is built from 15 residues. The germline V and J ends were trimmed by 2 bases and 2 bases, with 12 bases remaining between them. The CDR3 nucleotides read TGTGCCAGCAGTTTAAGGGGACGCTTTCAAGAGACCCAGTACTTC. Protein product: CASSLRGRFQETQYF.

This clonotype showed up just a few times. The rearrangement joins TRBV5-1 to TRBJ2-7; 8 bases map to TRBD2. The germline V gene has CDR1 SGHRS and CDR2 YFSETQ. The CDR3 spans 15 residues. V shed 5 bases, J shed 4 bases, and the junction held 11 bases outside the gene matches. CDR3: CASSHPGGPRYEQYF. The CDR3 nucleotides read TGCGCCAGCAGTCACCCGGGGGGGCCTCGGTACGAGCAGTACTTC.

The J gene is TRBJ1-2, the V gene TRBV27, with 10 bases that match TRBD1. The CDR3 has 16 residues. J lost 0 bases, V lost 3 bases, and 4 bases had no gene match. Germline-derived CDR1 and CDR2 are MNHEY and SMNVEV (reference sequence). The CDR3 loop is CASSFWGQGTNYGYTF. Written as DNA, the CDR3 is TGTGCCAGCAGTTTTTGGGGACAGGGGACTAACTATGGCTACACCTTC.

The CDR3 sequence is CASSPPDRSPYEQFF. Here the CDR3 DNA reads TGTGCCAGCTCACCGCCCGACAGGTCTCCCTACGAGCAGTTCTTC. This rearrangement joins TRBV18 to TRBJ2-1; TRBD1 might be the D (6 bases). There are 15 residues in the CDR3. V lost 3 bases and J 10 bases, leaving 19 bases between the germline ends. Germline CDR1 reads KGHSH; CDR2 reads LQKENI.

This clonotype was seen repeatedly, ten times or more. The CDR3, as DNA: TGTGCCACCAGTGACCAGACTAGCGGGAGGATGAATGAGCAGTTCTTC. This encodes CATSDQTSGRMNEQFF. The chain employs TRBV24-1 and TRBJ2-1, with 13 nucleotides matching TRBD2. V lost 4 bases and J lost 7; bases outside the gene matches: 6. Per the germline V gene, CDR1 is KGHDR and CDR2 is SFDVKD. CDR3 length equals 16 residues.

V is TRBV4-2 and J is TRBJ1-6, with TRBD1 matching 7 bases. V lost 0 bases, J lost 10 bases, and 6 bases stayed unmatched. CDR1 LGHNA and CDR2 YNFKEQ come from the germline V gene. The CDR3 has 15 residues. CDR3 sequence reads: CASSQDVGGGSPLHF. In DNA form, the CDR3 reads TGTGCCAGCAGCCAAGATGTCGGAGGGGGCTCACCCCTCCACTTT.

CDR3: CASSPISSGSYNEQFF. The CDR3 coding sequence is TGTGCCAGCAGTCCTATTTCTAGCGGATCCTACAATGAGCAGTTCTTC. This chain links TRBV12-3 or TRBV12-4 with TRBJ2-1; 7 bases agree with TRBD2. The V and J ends lost 5 bases and 1 base, in that order; junction bases with no gene match: 8. CDR3 length equals 16 residues.